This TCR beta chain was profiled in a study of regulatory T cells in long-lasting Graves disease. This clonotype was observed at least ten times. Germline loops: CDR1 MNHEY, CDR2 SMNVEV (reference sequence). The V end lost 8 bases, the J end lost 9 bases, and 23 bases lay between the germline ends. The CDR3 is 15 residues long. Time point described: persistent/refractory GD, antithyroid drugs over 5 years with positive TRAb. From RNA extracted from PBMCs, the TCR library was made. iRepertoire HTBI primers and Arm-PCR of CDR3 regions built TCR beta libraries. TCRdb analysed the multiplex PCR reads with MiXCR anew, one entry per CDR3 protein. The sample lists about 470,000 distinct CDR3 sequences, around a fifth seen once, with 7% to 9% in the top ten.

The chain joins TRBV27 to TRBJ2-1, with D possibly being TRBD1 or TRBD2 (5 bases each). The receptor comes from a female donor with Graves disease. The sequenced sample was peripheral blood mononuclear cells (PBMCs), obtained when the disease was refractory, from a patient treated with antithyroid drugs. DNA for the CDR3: TGTGCCAGCGCCCCTGGGGGAACGGGTCGGGTTGAGCAGTTCTTC. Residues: CASAPGGTGRVEQFF.